This TCR beta chain came from a study of cytotoxic CD8 clonotypes in ibrutinib-treated CLL. The CDR3 is made up of 15 amino acids. V was cut by 3 bases and J by 9 bases, with 19 bases left in between. The V gene's germline CDR1 is SGHVS and CDR2 FQNEAQ. The assay was immunoSEQ multiplex PCR, and TCRdb's table has in-frame clones only and misses some. In the table there are roughly 130,000 clones, around 93% of which are singletons. The receptor's source is a human donor with chronic lymphocytic leukemia. The rearrangement joins TRBV7-8 to TRBJ2-3; D possibly matches TRBD1 or TRBD2 (5 bases each). Sample: PBMCs, taken after 12 months of ibrutinib treatment. The CDR3 sequence: CASSFSGTYRGTQYF. CDR3 nucleotide sequence: TGTGCCAGCAGCTTCTCAGGGACCTACAGAGGGACGCAGTATTTT.